Given below is one T cell receptor beta chain in context. This clonotype was counted at least ten times. What this receptor recognizes is not known. No qualities accompany the bases; no much larger clone lies one base away. Taken from cysteine to phenylalanine, the CDR3 has 15 residues. Solely the CDR3 DNA is kept, with 45 bases framed from the first base. Germline trimming amounts to 7 bases on V and 2 bases on J, with 8 as the count of junction bases outside the gene matches. The germline V gene (reference sequence) specifies MNHNY as CDR1 and SVGAGI as CDR2. This specimen belongs to a study of low-dose radiotherapy and immunotherapy resistance in tumors (dated 2022 in TCRdb). Background for the entire study: Patients in Cohort 1 were given 0.5 Gy per fraction every 2 weeks, and the prescribed total PTV dose was 6.5 Gy. Cyclophosphamide 200 mg/m2 was given intravenously every two weeks, one day before each radiation and immunotherapy administration. Nivolumab was administered intravenously as a 240 mg flat dose every two weeks, and ipilimumab was administered intravenously at 1 mg/kg every six weeks. The trial did not randomize participants into treatment groups. Eight patients were included in the translational analysis: three from the first dose cohort and the first five from the second dose cohort. For Cohort 2, the dose was 1 Gy per fraction given every two weeks, adding up to 13 Gy in total across 26 weeks. Aspirin 300 mg was taken orally once daily by patients for four cycles, starting on cycle 1 day 1.

What this sample's time point label stands for: after trial treatment. Read against the paper, the sample's treatment or condition label means: LDRT plus nivolumab, ipilimumab, low-dose cyclophosphamide and aspirin (RACIN trial). Donors were enrolled in RACIN, a single-arm phase I dose-escalation trial combining nivolumab, ipilimumab, aspirin, low-dose cyclophosphamide and low-dose radiotherapy. Eligible patients had advanced, TIL-negative solid tumors. TCRdb names Illumina HiSeq 2500 as the instrument used. Superscript III and a set of TRAV- and TRBV-specific primers were used to synthesize first-strand cDNA, so that both TCRalpha and TCRbeta chains were covered. TCRs were amplified with Phusion for about 20 PCR cycles using a constant-region primer together with the adapter attached to the V primers. Amplification of the isolated mRNA was done with the MessageAmp II aRNA Amplification Kit, which involved an approximately 15-hour in vitro transcription at 37 degrees C. The Dynabeads mRNA DIRECT Purification Kit was used to isolate mRNA for TCR sequencing. A second 25-cycle Phusion PCR added indexed Illumina adapters, and products were purified with AMPure XP beads. Processing in the source paper ran as follows. Using custom Perl scripts, TCR sequences that encoded the same protein were pooled, out-of-frame sequences were dropped, and the abundance of each clonotype was calculated. Any TCR sequence backed by just one read was left out of the analysis. Among the metrics used to describe the repertoires were Shannon entropy, Gini index, clonality, richness, and the frequency of TCRs shared between repertoires. The public reads were quality trimmed at Q25 with fastp and then assembled into clones with MiXCR by TCRdb, keeping productive beta chains. A single entry per CDR3 protein holds the most common genes and DNA from its merged rows. These V and J calls rely on TCRdb rather than the paper's analysis. The sample table lists some 100,000 distinct CDR3 sequences, 20% of them with a count of one. Jointly, the top ten make up 4.1% of the sample.

The sequencing here drew on PBMCs, taken after low-dose radiotherapy plus immunotherapy. The sequence is built from TRBV6-6 and TRBJ1-5, and TRBD1 aligns with 7 junction nucleotides. The receptor's source is a male donor with prostate cancer. For the CDR3, the sequence is CASTLDQGGNQPQHF. The DNA sequence is given as TGTGCCAGCACCTTAGACCAGGGGGGCAATCAGCCCCAGCATTTT.